Below are 10 T cell receptor beta chains sequenced from a single sample in a study of blood T cell repertoires in COVID-19. The assay was immunoSEQ multiplex PCR, and TCRdb's table has in-frame clones only and misses some. The data contain approximately 240,000 clones, around four fifths of them singletons. The sequencing sample was made of peripheral blood. All receptors derive from a woman aged 55-70 years with active or convalescent COVID-19.

The V gene is TRBV11-3, the J gene TRBJ2-3, with TRBD2 matching over 9 bases. The length of the CDR3 is 16 residues. Germline V lookup: CDR1 SGHNT, CDR2 YENEEA. Unmatched junction bases numbered 11, after V lost 5 bases and J lost 5 bases. The CDR3 DNA is TGTGCCAGCAGCCCAGGGACTAGCCCATGGCTAGATACGCAGTATTTT. Protein: CASSPGTSPWLDTQYF.

The chain employs TRBV4-1 and TRBJ2-1, with TRBD2 identical over 8 bases. This CDR3 has 11 residues. Germline trimming cut 5 bases from V and 13 bases from J; bases unmatched to any gene: 4. Germline V gives CDR1 MGHRA, CDR2 YSYEKL. CDR3 in DNA: TGCGCCAGCAGCACCGGGGGGGTACAGTTCTTC. This encodes CASSTGGVQFF.

The V gene is TRBV4-2, the J gene TRBJ2-3; D remains ambiguous. CDR3 length: 17 amino acids. Germline-derived CDR1 and CDR2 are LGHNA and YNFKEQ. V was trimmed by 4 bases and J by 2 bases, leaving 19 bases between them. The CDR3 nucleotides are TGTGCCAGCAGCCGAGAGTATTATAGACTGACCACAGATACGCAGTATTTT. Encoded protein: CASSREYYRLTTDTQYF.

V usage is TRBV2 and J usage is TRBJ1-6, with D possibly TRBD1 on 5 matching bases. The CDR3 loop spans 15 amino acids. Germline assignment: CDR1 SNHLY and CDR2 FYNNEI. The germline V and J ends were trimmed by 4 bases and 6 bases, with 13 bases remaining between them. The CDR3 sequence: CASSGSGQTNSPLHF. The CDR3, as DNA: TGTGCCAGCAGTGGTTCCGGACAAACTAATTCACCCCTCCACTTT.

The rearrangement joins TRBV20-1 to TRBJ2-2; perhaps TRBD2 as D (6 bases). Deletions cut 3 bases from V and 0 bases from J, with 8 bases between. Germline V gene sequence: CDR1 DFQATT, CDR2 SNEGSKA (reference sequence). CDR3 size: 14 residues. The DNA for the CDR3 is TGCAGTGCTAGTTGGAGGGCGAACACCGGGGAGCTGTTTTTT. Translated: CSASWRANTGELFF.

V gene TRBV7-8 combines with J gene TRBJ2-7, with 10 bases fitting TRBD2. V was pared by 4 bases and J by 4 bases, with 4 bases of the junction left unmatched. CDR3 length: 14 amino acids. Germline CDR1 is SGHVS and CDR2 is FQNEAQ. This chain's CDR3 is CASSSGTSVYEQYF. CDR3 coding DNA: TGTGCCAGCAGCTCCGGGACTAGCGTGTACGAGCAGTACTTC.

The chain carries TRBV28 and TRBJ1-6; D call uncertain. The germline V gene encodes CDR1 MDHEN and CDR2 SYDVKM. V lost 1 base, J lost 10 bases, and 14 bases lay in between. The CDR3 consists of 15 residues. The CDR3 is CASSLYAQERSPLHF. The CDR3 DNA reads as TGTGCCAGCAGTTTATATGCCCAGGAACGGTCACCCCTCCACTTT.

The CDR3 nucleotides are TGTGCCAGCAGCCAGGCCGGGGAGCTGTTTTTT. This encodes CASSQAGELFF. This sequence joins TRBV6-5 and TRBJ2-2; D is unresolved. The length of the CDR3 is 11 residues. Between the trimmed V and J ends, which lost 6 bases and 6 bases, there was a span of 5 bases. Looked up from germline, CDR1 is MNHEY and CDR2 is SVGAGI.

This clone was picked up one time. The chain is built from TRBV5-1 and TRBJ2-7; D perhaps matches TRBD1 (5 bases). There are 14 residues in the CDR3. Per the germline V gene, CDR1 is SGHRS and CDR2 is YFSETQ. V was shortened by 3 bases and J by 2 bases, with 12 bases between the two germline ends. CDR3 amino acids: CASSSTVGAYEQYF. The CDR3 DNA is TGCGCCAGCAGCTCGACAGTTGGTGCCTACGAGCAGTACTTC.

The chain links TRBV3-1 (or the pseudogene TRBV3-2) to TRBJ1-2, with D possibly matching TRBD1 (5 bases). The CDR3 runs to 18 residues. Germline lookup yields CDR1 LGHDT and CDR2 YNNKEL (reference sequence). The germline V and J ends were trimmed by 2 bases and 2 bases, with 21 bases remaining between them. The CDR3 bases are TGTGCCAGCAGCCAAACGCCCCCCTTCGGGGAGGGGAACTATGGCTACACCTTC. It translates to CASSQTPPFGEGNYGYTF.